The source of this T cell receptor (beta chain) is a study of T-cell reconstitution after alpha-beta-depleted transplantation in children. General study findings and limits: High day-60 TCRbeta diversity in some patients came from surviving recipient T cells and thymic progenitors. Several hundred expanded graft clones reportedly supplied alpha-beta T cells about two months after transplant. Newly made T cells mostly supplied T-cell counts and diversity one year after transplant.

Germline V gene lookup returns CDR1 LNHDA and CDR2 SQIVND (reference sequence). The length of the CDR3 is 14 residues. V gave up 3 bases and J gave up 0 bases, with 8 bases separating them. During its preparation, the TCRbeta library received unique molecular identifiers. TCRdb ran MiXCR on the PCR reads and lists one entry per CDR3 protein. Counted here are about 980,000 distinct CDR3 sequences, about 29% occurring once; the ten biggest clones make up roughly 28%. A few counts support this clonotype. Its antigen is currently unknown. This specimen consisted of PBMCs, mostly from graft donor cells, obtained 360 days after TCRalphabeta/CD19-depleted stem cell transplant. The sequence derives from a boy younger than two who had a stem cell transplant for SCID, so the T cells may come from the graft donor. The rearrangement uses TRBV19 and TRBJ1-1; D unresolved. CDR3 nucleotide sequence: TGTGCCAGTAGTATCAGAGGATTGAACACTGAAGCTTTCTTT. It specifies CASSIRGLNTEAFF.